The clone carrying this T cell receptor beta chain was seen at least ten times. TCRdb redid the calling of the reads with MiXCR, one entry per CDR3 protein. The sample contains around 440,000 distinct CDR3 sequences, roughly 12% of which appear only once. The V and J ends lost 2 bases and 3 bases respectively, with 19 bases between them. Germline loops: CDR1 SGHAT, CDR2 FQNNGV. The CDR3 is made up of 17 amino acids. The data originate from a study of T cell repertoires in cytomegalovirus infection. The sequenced sample was PBMCs. V and J are TRBV11-2 and TRBJ2-5, with D possibly being TRBD1 (6 bases). The sequence derives from a human donor in good health (CMV status not recorded). Some clones in this sample may be carry-over from other donors' samples. The CDR3 reads CASSLRGGRGWEETQYF. The CDR3 DNA sequence: TGTGCCAGCAGCTTACGGGGCGGCAGGGGATGGGAAGAGACCCAGTACTTC.